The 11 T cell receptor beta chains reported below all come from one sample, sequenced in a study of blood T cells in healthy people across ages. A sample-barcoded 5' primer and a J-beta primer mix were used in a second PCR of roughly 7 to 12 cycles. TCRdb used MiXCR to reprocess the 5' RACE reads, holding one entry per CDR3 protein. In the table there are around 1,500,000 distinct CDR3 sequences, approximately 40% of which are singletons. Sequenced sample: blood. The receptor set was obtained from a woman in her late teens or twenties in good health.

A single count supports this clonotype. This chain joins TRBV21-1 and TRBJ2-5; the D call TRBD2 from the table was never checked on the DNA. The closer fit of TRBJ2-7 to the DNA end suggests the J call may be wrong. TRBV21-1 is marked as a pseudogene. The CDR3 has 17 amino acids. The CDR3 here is CASSKVERREGSHEQYF. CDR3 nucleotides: TGTGCCAGCAGCAAGGTCGAGAGGCGGGAGGGATCTCACGAGCAGTACTTC.

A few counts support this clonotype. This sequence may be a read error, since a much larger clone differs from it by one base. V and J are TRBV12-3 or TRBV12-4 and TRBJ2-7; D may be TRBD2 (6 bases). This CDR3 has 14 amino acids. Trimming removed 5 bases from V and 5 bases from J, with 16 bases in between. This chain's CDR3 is CASSVTGEHHEQYF. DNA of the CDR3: TGTGCCAGCAGTGTCACGGGGGAGCACCACGAGCAGTACTTC.

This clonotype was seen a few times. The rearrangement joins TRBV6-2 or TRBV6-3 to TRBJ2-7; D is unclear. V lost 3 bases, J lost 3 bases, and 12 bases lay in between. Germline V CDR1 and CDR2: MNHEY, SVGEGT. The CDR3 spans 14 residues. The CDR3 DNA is TGTGCCAGCAGTTATAGTGTCAGTTACTACGAGCAGTACTTC. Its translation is CASSYSVSYYEQYF.

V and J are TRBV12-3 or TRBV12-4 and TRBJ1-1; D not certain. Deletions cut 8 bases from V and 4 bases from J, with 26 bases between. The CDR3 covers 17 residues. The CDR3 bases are TGTGCCAGCCTTGTACGACCCGCGTTTCTCGGGCTCACTGAAGCTTTCTTT. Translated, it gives CASLVRPAFLGLTEAFF.

The CDR3 spells CASSQGAPRYF. CDR3 bases: TGTGCCAGCAGCCAAGGTGCTCCCCGGTATTTT. The chain combines TRBV7-2 with TRBJ2-3; D gene ambiguous. Germline-derived CDR1 and CDR2 are SGHTA and FQGNSA. V gave up 5 bases and J gave up 14 bases, with 14 bases separating them. The CDR3 loop spans 11 amino acids.

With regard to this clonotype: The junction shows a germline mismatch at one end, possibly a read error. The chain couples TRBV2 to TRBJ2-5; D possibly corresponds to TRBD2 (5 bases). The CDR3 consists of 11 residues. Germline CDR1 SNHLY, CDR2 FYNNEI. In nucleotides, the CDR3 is TGTGCCAGCAGTAAAGCGGCAGATCCGTACTTC. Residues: CASSKAADPYF.

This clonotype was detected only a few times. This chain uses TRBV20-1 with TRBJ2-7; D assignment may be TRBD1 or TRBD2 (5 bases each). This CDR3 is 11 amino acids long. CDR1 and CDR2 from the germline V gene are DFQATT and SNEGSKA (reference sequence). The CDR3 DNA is TGCCGTGGGGGAGAGGTCTACGAGCAGTACTTC. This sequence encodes CRGGEVYEQYF.

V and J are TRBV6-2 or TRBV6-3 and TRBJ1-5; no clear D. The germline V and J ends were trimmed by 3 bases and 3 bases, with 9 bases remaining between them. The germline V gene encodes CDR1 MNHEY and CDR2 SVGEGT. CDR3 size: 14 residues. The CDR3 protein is CASSYLAPNQPQHF. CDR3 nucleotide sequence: TGTGCCAGCAGTTATCTGGCACCCAATCAGCCCCAGCATTTT.

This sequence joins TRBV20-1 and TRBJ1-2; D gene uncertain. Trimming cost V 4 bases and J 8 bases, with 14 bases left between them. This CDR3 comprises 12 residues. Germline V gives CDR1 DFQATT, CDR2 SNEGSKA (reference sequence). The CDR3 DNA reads TGCAGTGCTACTTCTCCAGGAGACGGCTACACCTTC. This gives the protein CSATSPGDGYTF.

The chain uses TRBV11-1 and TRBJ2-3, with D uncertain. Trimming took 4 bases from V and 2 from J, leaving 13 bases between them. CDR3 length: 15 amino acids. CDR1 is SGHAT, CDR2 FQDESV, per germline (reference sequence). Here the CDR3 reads CASSSRTITTDTQYF. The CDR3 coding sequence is TGTGCCAGCAGCTCCAGGACGATCACCACAGATACGCAGTATTTT.

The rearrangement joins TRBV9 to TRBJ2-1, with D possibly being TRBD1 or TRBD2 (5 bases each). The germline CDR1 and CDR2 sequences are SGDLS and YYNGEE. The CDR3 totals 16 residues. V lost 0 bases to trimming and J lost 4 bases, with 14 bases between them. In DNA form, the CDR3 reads TGTGCCAGCAGCGTAGGGGGCGGGCTAGGGTACAATGAGCAGTTCTTC. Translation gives CASSVGGGLGYNEQFF.